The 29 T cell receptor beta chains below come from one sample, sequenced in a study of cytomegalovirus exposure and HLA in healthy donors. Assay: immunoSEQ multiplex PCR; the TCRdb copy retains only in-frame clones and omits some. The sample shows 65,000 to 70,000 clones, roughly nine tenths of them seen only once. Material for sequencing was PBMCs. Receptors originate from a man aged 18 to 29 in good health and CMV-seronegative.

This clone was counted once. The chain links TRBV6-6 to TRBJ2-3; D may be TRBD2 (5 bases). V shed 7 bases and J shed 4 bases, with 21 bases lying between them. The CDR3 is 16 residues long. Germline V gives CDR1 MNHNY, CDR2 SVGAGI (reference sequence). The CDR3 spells CASTSRGTQSPDTQYF. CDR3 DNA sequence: TGTGCCAGCACCTCTCGGGGAACCCAGAGCCCAGATACGCAGTATTTT.

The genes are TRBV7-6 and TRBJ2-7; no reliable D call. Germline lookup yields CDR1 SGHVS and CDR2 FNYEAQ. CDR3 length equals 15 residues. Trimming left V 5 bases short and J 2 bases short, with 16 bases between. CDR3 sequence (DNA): TGTGCCAGCAGCCCCGCGGATAGAAAAACCTACGAGCAGTACTTC. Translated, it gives CASSPADRKTYEQYF. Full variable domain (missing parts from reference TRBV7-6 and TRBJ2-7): GAGVSQSPRYKVTKRGQDVALRCDPISGHVSLYWYRQALGQGPEFLTYFNYEAQQDKSGLPNDRFSAERPEGSISTLTIQRTEQRDSAMYRCASSPADRKTYEQYFGPGTRLTVT.

In DNA form, the CDR3 reads TGTGCCAGCAGGAGCAGGGTATTTAGGAACGAGCAGTACTTC. It is translated as CASRSRVFRNEQYF. The rearrangement links TRBV6-5 to TRBJ2-7; tentatively, D is TRBD1 (5 bases). V dropped 6 bases and J dropped 5 bases, with 17 bases sitting between them. There are 14 residues in the CDR3. Germline V CDR1 and CDR2: MNHEY, SVGAGI.

CDR3 sequence (DNA): TGTGCCAGTAGCCTCTACAATGAGCAGTTCTTC. Protein sequence: CASSLYNEQFF. The V call is TRBV19, the J call TRBJ2-1; D call uncertain. The CDR3 has 11 amino acids. V lost 6 bases to trimming and J lost 3 bases, with 3 bases between them. Germline V lookup: CDR1 LNHDA, CDR2 SQIVND (reference sequence).

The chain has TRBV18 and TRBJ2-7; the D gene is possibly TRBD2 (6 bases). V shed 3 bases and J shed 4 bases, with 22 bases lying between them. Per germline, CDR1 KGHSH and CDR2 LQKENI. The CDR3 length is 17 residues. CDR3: CASSPNAGSLRGYEQYF. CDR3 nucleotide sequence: TGTGCCAGCTCACCCAACGCTGGGTCCCTTCGGGGGTACGAGCAGTACTTC. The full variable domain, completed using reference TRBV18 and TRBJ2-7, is NAGVMQNPRHLVRRRGQEARLRCSPMKGHSHVYWYRQLPEEGLKFMVYLQKENIIDESGMPKERFSAEFPKEGPSILRIQQVVRGDSAAYFCASSPNAGSLRGYEQYFGPGTRLTVT.

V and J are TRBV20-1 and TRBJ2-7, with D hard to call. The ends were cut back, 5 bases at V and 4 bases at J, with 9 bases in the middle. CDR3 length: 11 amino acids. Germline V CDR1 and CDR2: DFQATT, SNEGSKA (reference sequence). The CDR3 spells CSAEETYEQYF. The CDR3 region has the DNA TGCAGTGCTGAGGAAACGTACGAGCAGTACTTC.

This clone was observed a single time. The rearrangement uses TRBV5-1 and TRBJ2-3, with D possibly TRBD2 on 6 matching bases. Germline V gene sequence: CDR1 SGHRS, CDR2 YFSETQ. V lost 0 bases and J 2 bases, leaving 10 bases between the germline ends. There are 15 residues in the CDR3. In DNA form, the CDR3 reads TGCGCCAGCAGCTTGGTTAGCGGAATCACAGATACGCAGTATTTT. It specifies CASSLVSGITDTQYF.

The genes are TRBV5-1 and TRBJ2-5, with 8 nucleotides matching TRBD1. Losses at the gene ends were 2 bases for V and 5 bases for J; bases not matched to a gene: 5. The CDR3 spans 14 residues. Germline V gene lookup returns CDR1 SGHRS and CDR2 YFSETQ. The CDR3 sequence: CASSFGQGGETQYF. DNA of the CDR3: TGCGCCAGCAGCTTCGGACAGGGTGGGGAGACCCAGTACTTC. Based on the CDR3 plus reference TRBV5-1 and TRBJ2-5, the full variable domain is KAGVTQTPRYLIKTRGQQVTLSCSPISGHRSVSWYQQTPGQGLQFLFEYFSETQRNKGNFPGRFSGRQFSNSRSEMNVSTLELGDSALYLCASSFGQGGETQYFGPGTRLLVL.

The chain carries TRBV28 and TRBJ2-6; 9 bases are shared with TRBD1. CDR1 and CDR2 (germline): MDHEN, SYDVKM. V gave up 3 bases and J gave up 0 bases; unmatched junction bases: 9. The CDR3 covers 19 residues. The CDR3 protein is CASSLLRDRALSGANVLTF. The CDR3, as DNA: TGTGCCAGCAGTTTGCTCCGGGACAGGGCGCTCTCTGGGGCCAACGTCCTGACTTTC.

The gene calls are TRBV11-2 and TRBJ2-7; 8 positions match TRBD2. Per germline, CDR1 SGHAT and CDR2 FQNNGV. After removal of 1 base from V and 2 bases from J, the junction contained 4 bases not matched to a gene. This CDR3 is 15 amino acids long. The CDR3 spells CASSLGAGATYEQYF. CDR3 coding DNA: TGTGCCAGCAGCTTAGGAGCGGGAGCCACCTACGAGCAGTACTTC.

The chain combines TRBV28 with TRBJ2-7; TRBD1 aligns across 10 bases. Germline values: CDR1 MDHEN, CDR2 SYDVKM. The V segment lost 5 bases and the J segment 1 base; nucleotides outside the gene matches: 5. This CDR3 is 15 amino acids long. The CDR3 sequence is CASSTPGQGSYEQYF. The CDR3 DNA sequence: TGTGCCAGCAGTACCCCGGGACAGGGGTCCTACGAGCAGTACTTC.

The DNA for the CDR3 is TGTGCCACCAGCAGGGGGGCCGGGAAGGAGAACAATGAGCAGTTCTTC. It specifies CATSRGAGKENNEQFF. V usage is TRBV15 and J usage is TRBJ2-1; D is possibly TRBD1 (6 bases). Germline V lookup: CDR1 LNHNV, CDR2 YYDKDF (reference sequence). There are 16 residues in the CDR3. V lost 3 bases, J lost 5 bases, and 17 bases lay in between.

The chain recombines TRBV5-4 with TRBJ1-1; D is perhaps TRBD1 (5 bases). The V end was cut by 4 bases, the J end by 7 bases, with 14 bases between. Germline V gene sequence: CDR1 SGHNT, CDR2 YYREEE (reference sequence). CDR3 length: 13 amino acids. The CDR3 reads CASSPAGAGEAFF. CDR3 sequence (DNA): TGTGCCAGCAGCCCCGCTGGGGCTGGTGAAGCTTTCTTT.

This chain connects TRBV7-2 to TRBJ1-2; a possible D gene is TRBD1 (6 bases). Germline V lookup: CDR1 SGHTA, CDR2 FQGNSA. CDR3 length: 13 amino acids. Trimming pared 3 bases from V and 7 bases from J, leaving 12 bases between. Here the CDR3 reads CASSLAGEGGYTF. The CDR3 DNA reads TGTGCCAGCAGCTTGGCAGGGGAGGGTGGCTACACCTTC.

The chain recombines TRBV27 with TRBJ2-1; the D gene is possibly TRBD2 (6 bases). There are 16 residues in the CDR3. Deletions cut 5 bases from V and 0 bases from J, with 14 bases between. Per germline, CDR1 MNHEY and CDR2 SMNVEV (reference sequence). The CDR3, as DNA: TGTGCCAGCAGTGTCCTAGCGCCGAGCTCCTACAATGAGCAGTTCTTC. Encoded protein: CASSVLAPSSYNEQFF.

CDR3 sequence (DNA): TGTGCCAGCAGCCGAGAAACTCAGGGGGCGCGAGGCTACACCTTC. It specifies CASSRETQGARGYTF. The chain has TRBV4-2 and TRBJ1-2; the match to TRBD1 covers 8 bases. Unmatched junction bases numbered 12, after V lost 4 bases and J lost 8 bases. The V gene's germline CDR1 is LGHNA and CDR2 YNFKEQ. This CDR3 has 15 residues.

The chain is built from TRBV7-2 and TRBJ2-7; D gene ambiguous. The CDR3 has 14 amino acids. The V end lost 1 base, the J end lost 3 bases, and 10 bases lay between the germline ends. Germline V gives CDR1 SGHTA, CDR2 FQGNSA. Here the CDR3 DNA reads TGTGCCAGCAGCTTAGGTTCAGGTAGCTACGAGCAGTACTTC. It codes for CASSLGSGSYEQYF. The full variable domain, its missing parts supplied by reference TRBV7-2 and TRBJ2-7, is GAGVSQSPSNKVTEKGKDVELRCDPISGHTALYWYRQSLGQGLEFLIYFQGNSAPDKSGLPSDRFSAERTGGSVSTLTIQRTQQEDSAVYLCASSLGSGSYEQYFGPGTRLTVT.

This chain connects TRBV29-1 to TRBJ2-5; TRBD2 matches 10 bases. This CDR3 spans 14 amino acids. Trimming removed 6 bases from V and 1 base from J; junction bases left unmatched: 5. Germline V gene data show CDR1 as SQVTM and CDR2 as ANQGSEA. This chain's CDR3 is CSVPLAGVQETQYF. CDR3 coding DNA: TGCAGCGTCCCGCTAGCGGGAGTCCAAGAGACCCAGTACTTC.

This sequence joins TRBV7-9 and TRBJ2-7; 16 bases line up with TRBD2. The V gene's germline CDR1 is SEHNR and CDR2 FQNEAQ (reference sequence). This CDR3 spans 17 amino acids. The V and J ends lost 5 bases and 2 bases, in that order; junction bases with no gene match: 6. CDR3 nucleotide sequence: TGTGCCAGCAGCGGGGGACTAGCGGGAGGGAAGACCTACGAGCAGTACTTC. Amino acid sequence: CASSGGLAGGKTYEQYF.

CDR3 sequence reads: CASSLDRGKYEQYF. CDR3 bases: TGCGCCAGCAGCTTGGACAGGGGGAAATACGAGCAGTACTTC. The chain is built from TRBV5-1 and TRBJ2-7; 8 bases map to TRBD1. V lost 0 bases and J lost 4; bases outside the gene matches: 3. Germline loops: CDR1 SGHRS, CDR2 YFSETQ. The CDR3 has 14 amino acids.

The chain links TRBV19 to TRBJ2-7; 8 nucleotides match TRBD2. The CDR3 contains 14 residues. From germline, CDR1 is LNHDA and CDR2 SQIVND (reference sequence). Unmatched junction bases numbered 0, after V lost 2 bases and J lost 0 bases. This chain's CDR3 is CASSISGSSYEQYF. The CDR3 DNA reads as TGTGCCAGTAGTATAAGCGGGAGCTCCTACGAGCAGTACTTC.

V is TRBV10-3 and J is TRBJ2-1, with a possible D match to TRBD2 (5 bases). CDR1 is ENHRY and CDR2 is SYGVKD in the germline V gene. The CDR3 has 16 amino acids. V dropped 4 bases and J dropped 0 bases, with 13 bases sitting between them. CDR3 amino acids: CAISGSEAPSYNEQFF. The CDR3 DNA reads TGTGCCATCAGTGGCTCGGAGGCGCCCTCCTACAATGAGCAGTTCTTC.

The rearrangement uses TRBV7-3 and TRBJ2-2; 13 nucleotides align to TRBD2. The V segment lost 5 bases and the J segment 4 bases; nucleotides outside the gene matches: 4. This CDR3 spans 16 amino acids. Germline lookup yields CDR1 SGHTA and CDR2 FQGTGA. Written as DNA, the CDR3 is TGTGCCAGCAGCCTTGGACTAGCGGGAGTCACCGGGGAGCTGTTTTTT. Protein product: CASSLGLAGVTGELFF. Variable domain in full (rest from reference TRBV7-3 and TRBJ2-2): GAGVSQTPSNKVTEKGKYVELRCDPISGHTALYWYRQSLGQGPEFLIYFQGTGAADDSGLPNDRFFAVRPEGSVSTLKIQRTERGDSAVYLCASSLGLAGVTGELFFGEGSRLTVL.

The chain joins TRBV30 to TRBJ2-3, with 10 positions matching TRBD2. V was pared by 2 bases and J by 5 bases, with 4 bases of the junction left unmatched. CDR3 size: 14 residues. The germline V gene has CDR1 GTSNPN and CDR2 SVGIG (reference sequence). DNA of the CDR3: TGTGCCTGGAGTCTAACTAGCGGGAAAGATACGCAGTATTTT. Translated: CAWSLTSGKDTQYF. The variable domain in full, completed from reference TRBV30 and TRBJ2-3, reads SQTIHQWPATLVQPVGSPLSLECTVEGTSNPNLYWYRQAAGRGLQLLFYSVGIGQISSEVPQNLSASRPQDRQFILSSKKLLLSDSGFYLCAWSLTSGKDTQYFGPGTRLTVL.

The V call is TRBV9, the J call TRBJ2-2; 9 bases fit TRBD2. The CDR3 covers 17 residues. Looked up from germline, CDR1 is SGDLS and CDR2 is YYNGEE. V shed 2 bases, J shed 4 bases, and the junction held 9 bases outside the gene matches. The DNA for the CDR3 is TGTGCCAGCAGCGTCCTTAGCGGGAGTCAGGGCACCGGGGAGCTGTTTTTT. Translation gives CASSVLSGSQGTGELFF.

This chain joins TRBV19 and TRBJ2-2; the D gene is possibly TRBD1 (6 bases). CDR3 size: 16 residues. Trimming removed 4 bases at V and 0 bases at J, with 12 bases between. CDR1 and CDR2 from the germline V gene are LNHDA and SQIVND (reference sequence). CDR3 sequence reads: CASSTNRVPNTGELFF. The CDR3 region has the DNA TGTGCCAGTAGTACAAACAGGGTACCGAACACCGGGGAGCTGTTTTTT.

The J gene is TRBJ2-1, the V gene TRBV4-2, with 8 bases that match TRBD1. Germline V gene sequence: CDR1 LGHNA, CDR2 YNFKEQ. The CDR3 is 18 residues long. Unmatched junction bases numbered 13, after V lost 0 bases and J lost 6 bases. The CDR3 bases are TGTGCCAGCAGCCAAGAGCCGACCCGTAGGACAGGGACCAATGAGCAGTTCTTC. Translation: CASSQEPTRRTGTNEQFF.

CDR3 sequence: CAIRGTSGRNTGELFF. The CDR3 DNA follows: TGTGCCATCAGGGGGACTAGCGGGAGGAACACCGGGGAGCTGTTTTTT. The rearrangement links TRBV10-3 to TRBJ2-2; 14 bases line up with TRBD2. The CDR3 totals 16 residues. Looked up from germline, CDR1 is ENHRY and CDR2 is SYGVKD. After removal of 6 bases from V and 1 base from J, the junction contained 1 base not matched to a gene.

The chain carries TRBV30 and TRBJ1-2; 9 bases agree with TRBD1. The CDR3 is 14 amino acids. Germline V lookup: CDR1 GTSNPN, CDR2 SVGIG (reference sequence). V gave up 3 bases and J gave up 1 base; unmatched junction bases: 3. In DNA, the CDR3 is TGTGCCTGGAGGATGACAGGGGGTAACTATGGCTACACCTTC. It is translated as CAWRMTGGNYGYTF.